These 24 T cell receptor beta chains share one sample of origin, sequenced in a study of CD8 T cells in ankylosing spondylitis (dated by TCRdb to 2016 to 2017). Beyond this particular receptor, the publication reports: A TCR beta motif made up of roughly eight highly homologous amino acid variants appeared to be characteristic of blood from ankylosing spondylitis patients.

Library preparation used 5' RACE. Sequencing took place on an Illumina HiSeq 2500. The public reads were reprocessed in TCRdb via fastp at Q25 and MiXCR, keeping in-frame beta chains. Entries are consolidated by CDR3 protein sequence, retaining the most common genes and DNA. The sample table contains about 510,000 distinct CDR3 sequences; only one count was recorded for approximately 5.3% of them. The ten largest account for around 3.4% of the sample. For these receptors, no antigen is known. The sample comprised blood, either unsorted or a sorted T cell fraction (not recorded which). The receptors stem from a male donor with ankylosing spondylitis.

The rearrangement links TRBV19 to TRBJ1-6, with TRBD1 identical over 7 bases. V lost 6 bases and J lost 7; bases outside the gene matches: 3. Germline CDR1 is LNHDA and CDR2 is SQIVND (reference sequence). This CDR3 is built from 13 residues. The CDR3: CASSDRVNSPLHF. The CDR3 coding sequence is TGTGCCAGTAGCGACAGGGTGAATTCACCCCTCCACTTT.

This clonotype appeared many times. This rearrangement joins TRBV29-1 to TRBJ2-7, with D tentatively TRBD2 (7 bases). CDR1 and CDR2 from the germline V gene are SQVTM and ANQGSEA. CDR3 size: 13 residues. Trimming cost V 7 bases and J 2 bases, with 15 bases left between them. The CDR3 sequence: CSARGGGAYEQYF. CDR3 DNA sequence: TGCAGCGCCAGGGGAGGGGGGGCCTACGAGCAGTACTTC.

This clonotype occurred many times. DNA of the CDR3: TGCGCCAGCAGCCCACAACAGGGGGTAGTCACTGAAGCTTTCTTT. It codes for CASSPQQGVVTEAFF. The gene calls are TRBV4-1 and TRBJ1-1; 8 nucleotides line up with TRBD1. CDR3 size: 15 residues. The ends lost 4 bases at V and 4 bases at J; junction bases unmatched: 8. The germline V gene encodes CDR1 MGHRA and CDR2 YSYEKL.

This clonotype has just one count. Just one base apart from a much larger clone, this may be a read error. The rearrangement joins TRBV9 to TRBJ2-5; 8 positions match TRBD1. There are 15 residues in the CDR3. Germline CDR1 reads SGDLS; CDR2 reads YYNGEE. CDR3 sequence (DNA): TGTGCCGGCAGCGTAGACAGGGGATCAGGAGAGACCCAGTACTTC. Its protein is CAGSVDRGSGETQYF.

This clonotype was recorded at least ten times. The chain recombines TRBV6-5 with TRBJ1-1; TRBD1 matches 8 bases. Losses at the gene ends were 2 bases for V and 5 bases for J; bases not matched to a gene: 7. Germline CDR1 is MNHEY and CDR2 is SVGAGI. This CDR3 comprises 15 residues. DNA for the CDR3: TGTGCCAGCAGTTACACCGTGACAGGGGAAACTGAAGCTTTCTTT. Translated: CASSYTVTGETEAFF.

This clonotype was detected a few times. The J gene is TRBJ1-2, the V gene TRBV28, with 9 bases matching TRBD1. This CDR3 region has 15 residues. The trim removed 3 bases at V and 6 bases at J, leaving 8 bases unmatched. Germline CDR1 MDHEN, CDR2 SYDVKM. The CDR3 loop reads CASSLGDRASDGYTF. The CDR3, as DNA: TGTGCCAGCAGTTTGGGGGACAGGGCGTCGGATGGCTACACCTTC.

The chain couples TRBV7-6 to TRBJ2-2, with TRBD2 matching over 12 bases. The germline CDR1 and CDR2 sequences are SGHVS and FNYEAQ. The CDR3 contains 17 residues. Unmatched junction bases numbered 8, after V lost 4 bases and J lost 5 bases. The CDR3 bases are TGTGCCAGCAGCTCCCGGACTAGCGGGGATGTTACCGGGGAGCTGTTTTTT. Translated: CASSSRTSGDVTGELFF.

This clonotype was seen at least ten times. The V and J genes are TRBV28 and TRBJ2-7; TRBD2 aligns across 8 bases. The CDR3 totals 14 residues. V gave up 6 bases and J gave up 3 bases; unmatched junction bases: 7. Germline V CDR1 and CDR2: MDHEN, SYDVKM. CDR3 DNA sequence: TGTGCCAGCAGCGCCGGGACTAGTGTCTACGAGCAGTACTTC. Translation: CASSAGTSVYEQYF.

This clonotype has ten or more counts. This sequence joins TRBV27 and TRBJ1-4; TRBD1 matches at 7 bases. Trimming removed 5 bases from V and 5 bases from J; junction bases left unmatched: 11. This CDR3 region has 16 residues. Germline V CDR1 and CDR2: MNHEY, SMNVEV (reference sequence). The CDR3 coding sequence is TGTGCCAGCAGTCCAGGAACGCGGGACAGCAATGAAAAACTGTTTTTT. This encodes CASSPGTRDSNEKLFF.

This clonotype has only a few counts. The V and J genes are TRBV7-9 and TRBJ2-5, with TRBD2 as a possible D gene (5 bases). This CDR3 region has 15 residues. Trimming took off 7 bases at V and 4 bases at J, with 19 bases between the two ends. Germline V gene lookup returns CDR1 SEHNR and CDR2 FQNEAQ (reference sequence). For the CDR3, the DNA is TGTGCCAGCACCAATAGTAGGCTAGCCCTAGAGACCCAGTACTTC. Translating gives CASTNSRLALETQYF.

There are many counts of this clonotype. This sequence joins TRBV7-9 and TRBJ1-2; D might be TRBD1 (6 bases). V dropped 5 bases and J dropped 4 bases, with 17 bases sitting between them. CDR3 size: 15 residues. Germline V lookup: CDR1 SEHNR, CDR2 FQNEAQ (reference sequence). The CDR3 DNA reads as TGTGCCAGCAGCCCTCGGGGGGGCTTATCCTATGGCTACACCTTC. This gives the protein CASSPRGGLSYGYTF. Full variable domain (remainder filled in from reference TRBV7-9 and TRBJ1-2): DTGVSQNPRHKITKRGQNVTFRCDPISEHNRLYWYRQTLGQGPEFLTYFQNEAQLEKSRLLSDRFSAERPKGSFSTLEIQRTEQGDSAMYLCASSPRGGLSYGYTFGSGTRLTVV.

This clonotype was counted only a few times. V gene TRBV4-3 combines with J gene TRBJ2-7, with D unclear. Germline V gene data show CDR1 as LGHNA and CDR2 as YSLEER. This CDR3 is built from 14 residues. Trimming cost V 2 bases and J 0 bases, with 8 bases left between them. The CDR3, as DNA: TGCGCCAGCAGCCAATTCTGGGGCTCCTACGAGCAGTACTTC. Residues: CASSQFWGSYEQYF.

This clonotype was counted ten times or more. This sequence joins TRBV10-3 and TRBJ2-7; no reliable D call. Germline CDR1 is ENHRY and CDR2 is SYGVKD. V was shortened by 7 bases and J by 3 bases, with 25 bases between the two germline ends. CDR3 length equals 17 residues. The CDR3 nucleotides read TGTGCCATCATGAATTGGGAAGAGGTCTCCGGTCGCTACGAGCAGTACTTC. Protein product: CAIMNWEEVSGRYEQYF.

The table lists this clonotype with many counts. The chain couples TRBV7-2 to TRBJ2-1; tentative D call: TRBD1 (5 bases). CDR1 SGHTA and CDR2 FQGNSA come from the germline V gene. V was cut by 3 bases and J by 6 bases, with 21 bases left in between. This CDR3 is 17 amino acids long. DNA of the CDR3: TGTGCCAGCAGCTTGACACTCCTGGGGCTTCCCGGCAATGAGCAGTTCTTC. It specifies CASSLTLLGLPGNEQFF.

This clonotype came up many times. The chain recombines TRBV20-1 with TRBJ1-1; 7 bases match TRBD1. V lost 6 bases to trimming and J lost 0 bases; unmatched junction nucleotides: 10. CDR1 is DFQATT and CDR2 is SNEGSKA in the germline V gene (reference sequence). The CDR3 is 15 amino acids. The CDR3 sequence is CSAQPGGRMNTEAFF. The CDR3 nucleotides read TGCAGTGCCCAGCCAGGGGGGAGGATGAACACTGAAGCTTTCTTT.

The V and J genes are TRBV6-1 and TRBJ1-2; possibly TRBD1 for D (6 bases). Between the trimmed V and J ends, which lost 6 bases and 0 bases, there was a span of 14 bases. The CDR3 spans 15 residues. The V gene's germline CDR1 is MNHNS and CDR2 SASEGT. Here the CDR3 DNA reads TGTGCCAGCAGACCCCGGGACATAACTAACTATGGCTACACCTTC. Translating it yields CASRPRDITNYGYTF.

Only a few counts were recorded for this clonotype. The chain is built from TRBV7-9 and TRBJ2-3; D remains ambiguous. Germline values: CDR1 SEHNR, CDR2 FQNEAQ (reference sequence). V shed 7 bases and J shed 5 bases, with 13 bases lying between them. The length of the CDR3 is 13 residues. The CDR3, as DNA: TGTGCCAGCACCTACCTCTCTGAAGATACGCAGTATTTT. Translating it yields CASTYLSEDTQYF.

Ten or more counts support this clonotype. CDR3 sequence (DNA): TGTGCCAGCAGCCAAATAACCGGGACAGACGGGGAATACGAGCAGTACTTC. It codes for CASSQITGTDGEYEQYF. J is TRBJ2-7 and V is TRBV4-2, with 7 bases identical to TRBD1. After removal of 2 bases from V and 4 bases from J, the junction contained 14 bases not matched to a gene. The V gene's germline CDR1 is LGHNA and CDR2 YNFKEQ. CDR3 length: 17 amino acids.

This clonotype was counted many times. The V and J genes are TRBV9 and TRBJ2-5, with 9 bases matching TRBD2. V shed 6 bases, J shed 4 bases, and the junction held 10 bases outside the gene matches. The CDR3 loop spans 15 amino acids. Germline loops: CDR1 SGDLS, CDR2 YYNGEE. In DNA, the CDR3 is TGTGCCAGCACTAAAGCTAGCGGGATGGCAGAGACCCAGTACTTC. Its protein is CASTKASGMAETQYF.

This clonotype was recorded a few times. The J gene is TRBJ2-7, the V gene TRBV7-6, with D maybe TRBD1 (7 bases). V was pared by 4 bases and J by 4 bases, with 20 bases between. The CDR3 covers 16 residues. Germline assignment: CDR1 SGHVS and CDR2 FNYEAQ. This CDR3 is CASSSGRGVGGYEQYF. In nucleotides, the CDR3 is TGTGCCAGCAGCTCCGGCAGGGGGGTCGGGGGTTACGAGCAGTACTTC.

This clonotype was counted between two and nine times. The rearrangement joins TRBV20-1 to TRBJ2-5; D gene ambiguous. Germline CDR1 and CDR2: DFQATT and SNEGSKA (reference sequence). With 4 bases removed from V and 2 bases from J, the gap between germline ends came to 5 bases. CDR3 length equals 11 residues. In nucleotides, the CDR3 is TGCAGTGCTAACGCACAAGAGACCCAGTACTTC. It codes for CSANAQETQYF.

This clonotype was observed at least ten times. This rearrangement joins TRBV5-1 to TRBJ2-2; D remains ambiguous. The V end lost 3 bases, the J end lost 8 bases, and 8 bases lay between the germline ends. Germline CDR1 reads SGHRS; CDR2 reads YFSETQ. This CDR3 region has 12 residues. CDR3 bases: TGCGCCAGCAGCTCCAACGCAGGGGAGCTGTTTTTT. It yields the protein CASSSNAGELFF.

This clonotype has a count of ten or more. This chain uses TRBV12-3 or TRBV12-4 with TRBJ1-2; D is perhaps TRBD1 (6 bases). The CDR3 is 15 amino acids. V gave up 5 bases and J gave up 4 bases, with 17 bases separating them. The CDR3 loop reads CASSRTASATYGYTF. The CDR3, as DNA: TGTGCCAGCAGTAGGACAGCCTCGGCCACCTATGGCTACACCTTC.

This clonotype has ten or more counts. The J gene is TRBJ1-4, the V gene TRBV20-1; no reliable D call. Trimming stripped 3 bases from V and 0 bases from J, with 5 bases between. CDR1 is DFQATT and CDR2 is SNEGSKA in the germline V gene (reference sequence). The CDR3 loop spans 13 amino acids. CDR3 region: CSASWTTNEKLFF. CDR3 bases: TGCAGTGCTAGTTGGACAACTAATGAAAAACTGTTTTTT.